Presented here are 9 T cell receptor beta chains from one specimen sequenced in a study of patients and donors after allogeneic stem cell transplantation. Using its own MiXCR run on the RT-PCR reads, TCRdb lists one record per CDR3 protein. The top ten hold around 6.8% of the sample, which has 400,000 to 500,000 distinct CDR3 sequences, more than 15% seen once. The source material was blood, either unsorted or a sorted T cell fraction (not recorded which). The receptors here all came from a human donor who was either an allogeneic HSCT recipient or a stem cell or donor lymphocyte infusion donor (not recorded which). It is not recorded whose cells these are; they may come from a transplant donor.

There are a few counts of this clonotype. The chain uses TRBV27 and TRBJ2-5, with 8 bases fitting TRBD2. Germline CDR1 reads MNHEY; CDR2 reads SMNVEV (reference sequence). V dropped 3 bases and J dropped 4; count of bases not matched to a gene: 7. The CDR3 length is 15 residues. In nucleotides, the CDR3 is TGTGCCAGCAGTTTTAGCGGGGAGGAGGTAGAGACCCAGTACTTC. Its translation is CASSFSGEEVETQYF.

This clonotype has only a few counts. The chain has TRBV6-1 and TRBJ2-3, with 10 bases matching TRBD2. V lost 6 bases, J lost 4 bases, and 13 bases stayed unmatched. The CDR3 has 17 residues. In germline, CDR1 is MNHNS, CDR2 SASEGT. CDR3 sequence (DNA): TGTGCCAGCAGCCACCGGGCTAGCGGGAGTGGGTCAGATACGCAGTATTTT. This encodes CASSHRASGSGSDTQYF.

This clonotype was observed at least ten times. The chain joins TRBV28 to TRBJ1-5; D may be TRBD1 (6 bases). The V end lost 6 bases, the J end lost 1 base, and 10 bases lay between the germline ends. CDR1 is MDHEN and CDR2 is SYDVKM in the germline V gene. This CDR3 is 14 amino acids long. This CDR3 reads CASSSGQSNQPQHF. The CDR3, as DNA: TGTGCCAGCAGCTCCGGACAGAGCAATCAGCCCCAGCATTTT.

The chain links TRBV12-3 or TRBV12-4 to TRBJ1-2; D possibly corresponds to TRBD1 (6 bases). The V end lost 3 bases, the J end lost 8 bases, and 13 bases lay between the germline ends. The CDR3 consists of 13 residues. CDR3 region: CASSFGGLEGYTF. CDR3 sequence (DNA): TGTGCCAGCAGTTTCGGGGGGCTCGAGGGCTACACCTTC.

This clonotype was counted only a few times. The rearrangement links TRBV28 to TRBJ2-7; D gene uncertain. Per germline, CDR1 MDHEN and CDR2 SYDVKM. This CDR3 is 13 amino acids long. The V gene lost 7 bases and the J gene lost 3 bases, with 13 bases spanning the gap. Here the CDR3 DNA reads TGTGCCAGCACTTCCAGCCTCCGCTACGAGCAGTACTTC. Translation: CASTSSLRYEQYF.

This clonotype has at least ten counts. The chain joins TRBV12-3 or TRBV12-4 to TRBJ2-1; TRBD2 agrees at 12 bases. The CDR3 consists of 22 residues. The V gene end was trimmed by 4 bases and the J gene end by 0 bases; junction bases not matched to a gene: 19. The CDR3 coding sequence is TGTGCCAGCAGTTGGGGGCTAGCGGGAGGGCCTGCCACGCCTTACTCCTACAATGAGCAGTTCTTC. It yields the protein CASSWGLAGGPATPYSYNEQFF.

The gene calls are TRBV10-2 and TRBJ2-5; 8 nucleotides agree with TRBD2. V trimming: 7 bases; J trimming: 3 bases; junction bases outside the gene matches: 7. The CDR3 loop spans 14 amino acids. Germline-derived CDR1 and CDR2 are WSHSY and SAAADI. CDR3 sequence: CASKSLSGEETQYF. The DNA for the CDR3 is TGCGCCAGCAAATCCCTTAGCGGGGAAGAGACCCAGTACTTC.

The V gene is TRBV12-5, the J gene TRBJ1-1; D unresolved. The CDR3 is made up of 13 amino acids. V shed 1 base and J shed 7 bases, with 10 bases lying between them. Germline CDR1 is LGHNT and CDR2 is FRNRAP. The CDR3 sequence is CASGLGLTVEAFF. CDR3 nucleotide sequence: TGTGCTAGTGGTTTGGGCTTAACAGTTGAAGCTTTCTTT.

The V gene is TRBV12-5, the J gene TRBJ2-1; 7 bases are shared with TRBD1. This CDR3 region has 12 residues. CDR1 and CDR2 (germline): LGHNT, FRNRAP. With 5 bases clipped from V and 9 bases from J, the junction kept 4 bases outside the gene matches. CDR3 sequence reads: CASGPRGPEQFF. CDR3 sequence (DNA): TGTGCTAGTGGTCCAAGGGGGCCTGAGCAGTTCTTC.